A single sample gave rise to the 23 T cell receptor beta chains below, sequenced in a study of blood T cell repertoires in COVID-19. Here immunoSEQ multiplex PCR was the method, and the copy in TCRdb shows in-frame clones only, minus some. The sample contains some 300,000 clones, about 88% of which appear only once. Sequencing was carried out using PBMCs or T cells enriched from blood (not recorded which). The origin of the receptors is a woman aged 25 to 39 who had recovered from COVID-19.

The chain's CDR3 is CASSPRQGFTEAFF. For the CDR3, the DNA is TGTGCCAGCAGCCCCCGACAGGGGTTCACTGAAGCTTTCTTT. The chain uses TRBV11-2 and TRBJ1-1, with TRBD1 matching 8 bases. This CDR3 contains 14 residues. V dropped 5 bases and J dropped 4; count of bases not matched to a gene: 6. From germline, CDR1 is SGHAT and CDR2 FQNNGV.

In DNA form, the CDR3 reads TGTGCCAGTAGCCACCGGCTGGGGCAACAAGAGACCCAGTACTTC. Amino acid sequence: CASSHRLGQQETQYF. The chain has TRBV19 and TRBJ2-5; a possible D gene is TRBD1 (5 bases). The CDR3 covers 15 residues. V lost 6 bases and J 2 bases, leaving 16 bases between the germline ends. Germline CDR1 and CDR2: LNHDA and SQIVND (reference sequence). Filled out from reference TRBV19 and TRBJ2-5, the complete variable domain reads DGGITQSPKYLFRKEGQNVTLSCEQNLNHDAMYWYRQDPGQGLRLIYYSQIVNDFQKGDIAEGYSVSREKKESFPLTVTSAQKNPTAFYLCASSHRLGQQETQYFGPGTRLLVL.

The V call is TRBV28, the J call TRBJ2-1; possibly TRBD1 for D (6 bases). CDR3 length equals 16 residues. The V end lost 5 bases, the J end lost 5 bases, and 19 bases lay between the germline ends. Germline V CDR1 and CDR2: MDHEN, SYDVKM. The CDR3 coding sequence is TGTGCCAGCAGTCCTCCTCCAGGGGAGTGGGACAATGAGCAGTTCTTC. It specifies CASSPPPGEWDNEQFF.

V usage is TRBV19 and J usage is TRBJ1-2; D gene unclear. The length of the CDR3 is 15 residues. With 6 bases removed from V and 3 bases from J, the gap between germline ends came to 17 bases. The V gene's germline CDR1 is LNHDA and CDR2 SQIVND (reference sequence). CDR3 DNA: TGTGCCAGTAGAACGGGAAGGATGAGTGACTATGGCTACACCTTC. Translating it yields CASRTGRMSDYGYTF.

V is TRBV4-1 and J is TRBJ1-2, with 7 nucleotides matching TRBD1. V shed 0 bases and J 6 bases; nucleotides not matched to a gene: 4. The CDR3 runs 14 residues. Germline V gene sequence: CDR1 MGHRA, CDR2 YSYEKL. CDR3 sequence: CASSQETGVDGYTF. CDR3 in DNA: TGCGCCAGCAGCCAAGAAACAGGGGTGGATGGCTACACCTTC.

This clone was seen a few times. The chain couples TRBV27 to TRBJ1-5, with a possible D match to TRBD1 (5 bases). There are 18 residues in the CDR3. Germline V gene sequence: CDR1 MNHEY, CDR2 SMNVEV (reference sequence). V lost 5 bases and J lost 1, with 21 bases in between. The CDR3 here is CASSRGWREAMSNQPQHF. DNA for the CDR3: TGTGCCAGCAGTCGGGGGTGGAGGGAGGCGATGAGCAATCAGCCCCAGCATTTT.

This chain uses TRBV5-6 with TRBJ1-2; possible D gene TRBD1, 6 bases. Germline V gene data show CDR1 as SGHDT and CDR2 as YYEEEE. The CDR3 is 16 amino acids. The germline V and J ends were trimmed by 0 bases and 5 bases, with 17 bases remaining between them. The CDR3 sequence: CASSLGGGKGAYGYTF. CDR3 nucleotide sequence: TGTGCCAGCAGCTTGGGAGGGGGAAAAGGGGCGTATGGCTACACCTTC.

The chain combines TRBV28 with TRBJ2-5, with a tentative D call TRBD1 (6 bases). Germline V CDR1 and CDR2: MDHEN, SYDVKM. Trimming left V 1 base short and J 2 bases short, with 14 bases between. This CDR3 has 16 amino acids. CDR3 coding DNA: TGTGCCAGCAGTTTATTCTCGGGACAAAGACAAGAGACCCAGTACTTC. It is translated as CASSLFSGQRQETQYF. The complete variable domain, with remaining parts taken from reference TRBV28 and TRBJ2-5, reads DVKVTQSSRYLVKRTGEKVFLECVQDMDHENMFWYRQDPGLGLRLIYFSYDVKMKEKGDIPEGYSVSREKKERFSLILESASTNQTSMYLCASSLFSGQRQETQYFGPGTRLLVL.

The chain joins TRBV6-5 to TRBJ1-1; the D is unclear. Germline values: CDR1 MNHEY, CDR2 SVGAGI. V was cut by 5 bases and J by 5 bases, with 12 bases left in between. The CDR3 spans 13 residues. The CDR3 sequence: CASSPRGRTEAFF. The CDR3 bases are TGTGCCAGCAGTCCCCGGGGAAGGACTGAAGCTTTCTTT.

The chain uses TRBV19 and TRBJ2-2; TRBD1 is a possible D gene (6 bases). Trimming stripped 4 bases from V and 3 bases from J, with 18 bases between. Per the germline V gene, CDR1 is LNHDA and CDR2 is SQIVND (reference sequence). There are 17 residues in the CDR3. In nucleotides, the CDR3 is TGTGCCAGTAGTACAGGGGCGGTATTAAGGGACACCGGGGAGCTGTTTTTT. Translation gives CASSTGAVLRDTGELFF. Based on the CDR3 plus reference TRBV19 and TRBJ2-2, the full variable domain is DGGITQSPKYLFRKEGQNVTLSCEQNLNHDAMYWYRQDPGQGLRLIYYSQIVNDFQKGDIAEGYSVSREKKESFPLTVTSAQKNPTAFYLCASSTGAVLRDTGELFFGEGSRLTVL.

This sequence joins TRBV25-1 and TRBJ2-7; D might be TRBD2 (7 bases). CDR1 MGHDK and CDR2 SYGVNS come from the germline V gene. Trimming removed 2 bases at V and 0 bases at J, with 14 bases between. The CDR3 sequence is 16 residues long. The CDR3 DNA is TGTGCCAGCAGTGAAGGGGGGGGCGGGGACTCCTACGAGCAGTACTTC. Residues: CASSEGGGGDSYEQYF.

The chain combines TRBV19 with TRBJ2-7; 9 bases match TRBD2. J gave up 2 bases and V 4 bases, and 3 bases lay outside the gene matches. Germline V CDR1 and CDR2: LNHDA, SQIVND (reference sequence). This CDR3 has 14 amino acids. CDR3 DNA sequence: TGTGCCAGTAGTAACCAGCGGGGGGCCTACGAGCAGTACTTC. Translating it yields CASSNQRGAYEQYF.

V and J are TRBV6-1 and TRBJ1-6; possible D gene TRBD1, 6 bases. Germline CDR1 MNHNS, CDR2 SASEGT. Trimming took off 0 bases at V and 4 bases at J, with 16 bases between the two ends. The CDR3 runs 18 residues. The CDR3 DNA sequence: TGTGCCAGCAGTGAAGCGGGGGCGGAGAGACAGTATAATTCACCCCTCCACTTT. This codes for CASSEAGAERQYNSPLHF.

V and J are TRBV2 and TRBJ1-5; D gene unclear. This CDR3 spans 15 amino acids. Trimming took off 4 bases at V and 0 bases at J, with 10 bases between the two ends. Germline V CDR1 and CDR2: SNHLY, FYNNEI. CDR3 in DNA: TGTGCCAGCAGTGTACAAGTTTATAGCAATCAGCCCCAGCATTTT. Its translation: CASSVQVYSNQPQHF.

V is TRBV3-1 (or the pseudogene TRBV3-2) and J is TRBJ2-2; 10 bases line up with TRBD1. Germline CDR1 is LGHDT and CDR2 is YNNKEL (reference sequence). This CDR3 contains 16 residues. Trimming removed 3 bases from V and 6 bases from J; junction bases left unmatched: 7. The DNA of the CDR3 is TGTGCCAGCAGCCACTACGGGACAGGGGAGGCCGGGGAGCTGTTTTTT. Translated: CASSHYGTGEAGELFF.

This clone appeared a single time. The chain carries TRBV14 and TRBJ1-4; no firm D call. CDR3 length: 15 residues. Germline V gives CDR1 SGHDN, CDR2 FVKESK. Trimming stripped 4 bases from V and 7 bases from J, with 16 bases between. The CDR3 nucleotides are TGTGCCAGCAGCCTCGGACCTGGGCGGGGTGAAAAACTGTTTTTT. Protein sequence: CASSLGPGRGEKLFF.

V gene TRBV9 combines with J gene TRBJ2-1; weak D call: TRBD1 (6 bases). Germline V gene sequence: CDR1 SGDLS, CDR2 YYNGEE. Deletions cut 4 bases from V and 2 bases from J, with 16 bases between. The CDR3 is 16 residues long. The CDR3 loop reads CASSPTDRTPYNEQFF. The DNA of the CDR3 is TGTGCCAGCAGCCCTACAGACAGGACCCCCTACAATGAGCAGTTCTTC.

This clone was picked up a small number of times. This chain connects TRBV6-2 or TRBV6-3 to TRBJ1-2; 9 bases are a match to TRBD1. The CDR3 runs to 15 residues. V trimming: 2 bases; J trimming: 1 base; junction bases outside the gene matches: 2. Germline V gene data show CDR1 as MNHEY and CDR2 as SVGEGT. The CDR3 coding sequence is TGTGCCAGCAGTTACGGGGACAGGGATAACTATGGCTACACCTTC. This encodes CASSYGDRDNYGYTF.

CDR3 bases: TGTGCCAGCAGTACGAGACTGGGGGGGAACACTGAAGCTTTCTTT. Its protein product is CASSTRLGGNTEAFF. V is TRBV7-2 and J is TRBJ1-1, with D possibly being TRBD1 (5 bases). CDR3 length: 15 amino acids. Trimming removed 6 bases at V and 1 base at J, with 15 bases between. Germline values: CDR1 SGHTA, CDR2 FQGNSA.

The chain employs TRBV28 and TRBJ1-4; the D gene is possibly TRBD1 (5 bases). V was clipped by 7 bases and J by 12 bases, with 15 bases between them. In germline, CDR1 is MDHEN, CDR2 SYDVKM. The CDR3 has 12 residues. The CDR3 reads CASKIGQGQLFF. CDR3 nucleotides: TGTGCCAGCAAAATCGGGCAGGGTCAACTGTTTTTT.

CDR3: CASSLASGGLNTGELFF. Here the CDR3 DNA reads TGCGCCAGCAGCTTGGCTAGCGGGGGGCTGAACACCGGGGAGCTGTTTTTT. The chain joins TRBV5-1 to TRBJ2-2, with 11 bases that match TRBD2. With 0 bases clipped from V and 1 base from J, the junction kept 2 bases outside the gene matches. Per the germline V gene, CDR1 is SGHRS and CDR2 is YFSETQ. CDR3 length equals 17 residues.

The rearrangement links TRBV6-5 to TRBJ2-5; 8 bases are shared with TRBD2. The CDR3 is 14 amino acids. With 2 bases clipped from V and 4 bases from J, the junction kept 3 bases outside the gene matches. Per the germline V gene, CDR1 is MNHEY and CDR2 is SVGAGI. CDR3 sequence: CASSYRGGRETQYF. CDR3 sequence (DNA): TGTGCCAGCAGTTACCGGGGGGGCAGAGAGACCCAGTACTTC.

V is TRBV5-1 and J is TRBJ2-1; 8 bases map to TRBD1. V shed 2 bases, J shed 0 bases, and the junction held 10 bases outside the gene matches. The CDR3 contains 18 residues. CDR1 and CDR2 (germline): SGHRS, YFSETQ. Here the CDR3 DNA reads TGCGCCAGCAGCTTCCCCCCAGGACAGGGCTCCTCCTACAATGAGCAGTTCTTC. Protein sequence: CASSFPPGQGSSYNEQFF.